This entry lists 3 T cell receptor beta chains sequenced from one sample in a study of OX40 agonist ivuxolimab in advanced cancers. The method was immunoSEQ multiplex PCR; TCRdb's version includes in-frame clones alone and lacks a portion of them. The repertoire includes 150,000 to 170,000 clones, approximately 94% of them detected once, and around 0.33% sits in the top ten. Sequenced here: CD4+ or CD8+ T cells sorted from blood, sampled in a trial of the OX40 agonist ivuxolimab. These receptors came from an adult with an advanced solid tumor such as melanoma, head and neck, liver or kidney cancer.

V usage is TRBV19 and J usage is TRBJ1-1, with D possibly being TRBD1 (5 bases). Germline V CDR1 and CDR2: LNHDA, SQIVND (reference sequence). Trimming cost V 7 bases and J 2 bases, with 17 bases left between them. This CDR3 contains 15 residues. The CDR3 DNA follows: TGTGCCAGTACCCGGGGGACGATGGTCAACACTGAAGCTTTCTTT. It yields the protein CASTRGTMVNTEAFF.

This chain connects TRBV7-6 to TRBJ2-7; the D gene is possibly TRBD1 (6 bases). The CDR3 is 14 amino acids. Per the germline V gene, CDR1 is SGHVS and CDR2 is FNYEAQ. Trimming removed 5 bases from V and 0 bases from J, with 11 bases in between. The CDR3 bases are TGTGCCAGCAGCGACCGGGACACCTCCTACGAGCAGTACTTC. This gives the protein CASSDRDTSYEQYF.

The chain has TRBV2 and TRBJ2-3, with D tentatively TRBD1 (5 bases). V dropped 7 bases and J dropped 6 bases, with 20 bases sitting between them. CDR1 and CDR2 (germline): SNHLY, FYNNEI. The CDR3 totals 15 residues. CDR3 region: CASNRGRELTDTQYF. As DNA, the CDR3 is TGTGCCAGCAACAGAGGCAGGGAACTTACGGATACGCAGTATTTT.